These 29 T cell receptor beta chains originate from one sample sequenced in a study of cytomegalovirus exposure and HLA in healthy donors. Measured with immunoSEQ multiplex PCR; TCRdb has only the in-frame clones, and not every one. The sample consists of around 200,000 clones, 85% to 90% of them appearing once. The source material was PBMCs. The receptor source for this set is a woman aged 18-29 years in good health and CMV-seronegative.

This clone was seen just once. The chain joins TRBV28 to TRBJ2-7, with TRBD1 matching over 9 bases. The junction had 12 bases not matched to a gene; V was cut back by 6 bases and J by 6 bases. Germline CDR1 reads MDHEN; CDR2 reads SYDVKM. The CDR3 consists of 15 residues. The CDR3 here is CASSSSGTGSFEQYF. CDR3 bases: TGTGCCAGCAGCTCGTCCGGGACAGGGAGTTTCGAGCAGTACTTC.

This sequence joins TRBV19 and TRBJ2-7; TRBD2 aligns across 8 bases. Germline V gene lookup returns CDR1 LNHDA and CDR2 SQIVND (reference sequence). This CDR3 is built from 16 residues. Trimming cost V 1 base and J 3 bases; bases outside gene matches: 8. For the CDR3, the DNA is TGTGCCAGTAGTATAGGAGGGACTAGGGGGGACTACGAGCAGTACTTC. It encodes CASSIGGTRGDYEQYF.

This chain uses TRBV28 with TRBJ1-4; 9 bases align to TRBD1. Germline-derived CDR1 and CDR2 are MDHEN and SYDVKM. The CDR3 spans 15 residues. V shed 5 bases, J shed 9 bases, and the junction held 10 bases outside the gene matches. CDR3 residues: CASSARDRAIQKLFF. CDR3 DNA: TGTGCCAGCAGTGCCCGGGACAGGGCTATCCAAAAACTGTTTTTT.

The chain recombines TRBV6-5 with TRBJ2-2, with 7 bases aligning to TRBD1. Germline CDR1 MNHEY, CDR2 SVGAGI. V shed 2 bases, J shed 10 bases, and the junction held 4 bases outside the gene matches. This CDR3 region has 13 residues. CDR3 protein: CASSYRDSAELFF. The CDR3 DNA sequence: TGTGCCAGCAGTTACCGGGACAGCGCGGAGCTGTTTTTT.

The chain employs TRBV2 and TRBJ1-1, with no clear D. Between the trimmed V and J ends, which lost 2 bases and 1 base, there was a span of 5 bases. The CDR3 totals 13 residues. The germline V gene encodes CDR1 SNHLY and CDR2 FYNNEI. CDR3 bases: TGTGCCAGCAGTGAAAGCAAGAACACTGAAGCTTTCTTT. Translated: CASSESKNTEAFF.

A remark on this clone: Sequence at one end of the junction differs from germline and may be a read error. This specimen includes other DNA sequences encoding the same CDR3. The chain has TRBV27 and TRBJ1-2; D possibly corresponds to TRBD1 (6 bases). CDR1 and CDR2 (germline): MNHEY, SMNVEV (reference sequence). This CDR3 has 15 amino acids. CDR3 coding DNA: TGTGCCAGCAGACCCAAGCAGGGGCTGAACTATGGCTATACCTTC. This encodes CASRPKQGLNYGYTF.

V is TRBV10-2 and J is TRBJ1-2; a weak D match, TRBD1 (6 bases). V lost 8 bases to trimming and J lost 0 bases, with 13 bases between them. This CDR3 is 14 amino acids long. CDR1 and CDR2 (germline): WSHSY, SAAADI. The CDR3 region is CASGRGRANYGYTF. In DNA, the CDR3 is TGCGCCAGCGGCAGGGGTAGGGCTAACTATGGCTACACCTTC.

This sequence joins TRBV9 and TRBJ2-3; a possible D gene is TRBD2 (5 bases). Trimming removed 3 bases from V and 2 bases from J, with 13 bases in between. Per the germline V gene, CDR1 is SGDLS and CDR2 is YYNGEE. The length of the CDR3 is 15 residues. The CDR3 region is CASSATDGITDTQYF. The DNA for the CDR3 is TGTGCCAGCAGCGCGACCGACGGGATCACAGATACGCAGTATTTT.

The chain employs TRBV4-2 and TRBJ2-7; 10 bases fit TRBD1. Germline values: CDR1 LGHNA, CDR2 YNFKEQ. V was clipped by 2 bases and J by 3 bases; unmatched bases: 1. The CDR3 has 14 amino acids. The CDR3 loop reads CASSQRDRGYEQYF. The CDR3 nucleotides read TGTGCCAGCAGCCAAAGGGACAGGGGCTACGAGCAGTACTTC.

The chain has TRBV4-1 and TRBJ2-3; the D is unclear. Germline CDR1 MGHRA, CDR2 YSYEKL. V was clipped by 0 bases and J by 0 bases, with 16 bases between them. The CDR3 has 18 residues. As DNA, the CDR3 is TGCGCCAGCAGCCAAGATTCACTATACTTCACTAGCACAGATACGCAGTATTTT. Translated: CASSQDSLYFTSTDTQYF.

This chain uses TRBV5-5 with TRBJ1-2; TRBD1 agrees at 9 bases. Germline CDR1 is SGHKS and CDR2 is YYEKEE (reference sequence). The length of the CDR3 is 14 residues. The trim removed 2 bases at V and 4 bases at J, leaving 3 bases unmatched. CDR3 protein: CASSFLTGGYGYTF. The CDR3 region has the DNA TGTGCCAGCAGCTTCCTGACAGGGGGCTATGGCTACACCTTC.

The CDR3 sequence: CASSGWGYQETQYF. The DNA for the CDR3 is TGTGCCAGCTCTGGCTGGGGCTACCAAGAGACCCAGTACTTC. The chain links TRBV2 to TRBJ2-5, with a possible D match to TRBD1 (5 bases). Germline-derived CDR1 and CDR2 are SNHLY and FYNNEI. The length of the CDR3 is 14 residues. Trimming took 8 bases from V and 0 from J, leaving 13 bases between them.

This chain uses TRBV6-6 with TRBJ2-3; possibly TRBD2 for D (5 bases). Germline V gives CDR1 MNHNY, CDR2 SVGAGI (reference sequence). V lost 7 bases and J 4 bases, leaving 15 bases between the germline ends. This CDR3 spans 14 amino acids. CDR3 residues: CASTQRVGSDTQYF. In DNA form, the CDR3 reads TGTGCCAGCACCCAGAGGGTGGGCTCAGATACGCAGTATTTT.

This clone was found once. The chain recombines TRBV28 with TRBJ2-1; D ambiguous. The germline gives CDR1 MDHEN, CDR2 SYDVKM. Trimming cost V 8 bases and J 5 bases, with 7 bases left between them. CDR3 length: 11 residues. The CDR3 bases are TGTGCCAGCGTCTATAACAATGAGCAGTTCTTC. Translated: CASVYNNEQFF.

The V call is TRBV29-1, the J call TRBJ1-5, with 9 bases that match TRBD1. There are 19 residues in the CDR3. Trimming at V came to 7 bases and at J to 0 bases, leaving 19 bases not matched to a gene. Germline CDR1 reads SQVTM; CDR2 reads ANQGSEA. The chain's CDR3 is CSAQKGTGNYSYSNQPQHF. The CDR3 nucleotides read TGCAGCGCACAAAAAGGGACAGGGAATTATTCTTATAGCAATCAGCCCCAGCATTTT.

This chain joins TRBV5-1 and TRBJ2-4; 9 nucleotides match TRBD1. This CDR3 is built from 17 residues. CDR1 SGHRS and CDR2 YFSETQ come from the germline V gene. Trimming cost V 4 bases and J 0 bases; bases outside gene matches: 8. CDR3: CASSPTTGGVAKNIQYF. CDR3 nucleotide sequence: TGCGCCAGCAGCCCCACGACAGGGGGGGTAGCCAAAAACATTCAGTACTTC.

The count of this clone is one. This chain connects TRBV7-2 to TRBJ2-7; TRBD2 matches at 9 bases. The CDR3 totals 15 residues. The germline gives CDR1 SGHTA, CDR2 FQGNSA. J gave up 2 bases and V 5 bases, and 7 bases lay outside the gene matches. CDR3 in DNA: TGTGCCAGCAGCCTAGAAGCGGGAGGCCCCTACGAGCAGTACTTC. It translates to CASSLEAGGPYEQYF.

V usage is TRBV18 and J usage is TRBJ1-2; D is undetermined. The V and J ends lost 4 bases and 8 bases respectively, with 23 bases between them. CDR3 size: 16 residues. Germline lookup yields CDR1 KGHSH and CDR2 LQKENI. The CDR3 nucleotides read TGTGCCAGCTCACTATTCGCGGCGCCGGCTAACTGGGGCTACACCTTC. Amino acids: CASSLFAAPANWGYTF.

V is TRBV4-1 and J is TRBJ2-3, with 8 nucleotides matching TRBD2. Unmatched junction bases numbered 8, after V lost 2 bases and J lost 4 bases. This CDR3 is built from 16 residues. The V gene's germline CDR1 is MGHRA and CDR2 YSYEKL. The DNA of the CDR3 is TGCGCCAGCAGCCAACTAGCGGGCGGGGCGGCAGATACGCAGTATTTT. Amino acid sequence: CASSQLAGGAADTQYF.

The V call is TRBV5-4, the J call TRBJ1-2; D not certain. The length of the CDR3 is 12 residues. The germline V and J ends were trimmed by 3 bases and 11 bases, with 14 bases remaining between them. The germline gives CDR1 SGHNT, CDR2 YYREEE (reference sequence). DNA of the CDR3: TGTGCCAGCAGCTATGACACGTCGTGGTACACCTTC. This gives the protein CASSYDTSWYTF.

The count of this clone is one. The chain is built from TRBV4-1 and TRBJ2-5; D perhaps matches TRBD2 (6 bases). The germline V gene has CDR1 MGHRA and CDR2 YSYEKL. With 0 bases removed from V and 5 bases from J, the gap between germline ends came to 16 bases. The CDR3 runs to 16 residues. The CDR3 nucleotides read TGCGCCAGCAGCCAAGACAGGCAGGAGGGATACGAGACCCAGTACTTC. This codes for CASSQDRQEGYETQYF.

The chain carries TRBV6-1 and TRBJ1-3; D might be TRBD1 (6 bases). Germline loops: CDR1 MNHNS, CDR2 SASEGT. The CDR3 sequence is 16 residues long. Trimming shortened V by 4 bases and J by 2 bases, and 15 bases separated the two germline ends. The CDR3 nucleotides are TGTGCCAGCAGTGCGACGAGAGAGGGGGCTGGAAACACCATATATTTT. Amino acids: CASSATREGAGNTIYF.

The CDR3 DNA is TGCGCCAGCAGCTGGGGCGGCGGGAGGGCCAGAGAAGGAGATACGCAGTATTTT. Translating gives CASSWGGGRAREGDTQYF. J is TRBJ2-3 and V is TRBV5-1; 9 nucleotides agree with TRBD2. The germline gives CDR1 SGHRS, CDR2 YFSETQ. This CDR3 has 18 residues. V shed 3 bases, J shed 5 bases, and the junction held 16 bases outside the gene matches.

V is TRBV19 and J is TRBJ2-7, with a weak D call TRBD2 (11 bases). The CDR3 runs to 16 residues. V was shortened by 6 bases and J by 1 base, with 19 bases between the two germline ends. The germline CDR1 and CDR2 sequences are LNHDA and SQIVND (reference sequence). The CDR3 sequence: CASRGQGTSGSYEQYF. CDR3 DNA sequence: TGTGCCAGTAGGGGACAGGGGACTAGCGGTTCCTACGAGCAGTACTTC.

This clone was seen at least ten times. The CDR3 nucleotides are TGTGCCATCAGTGAAAGCCCTTATGGCTACACCTTC. The encoded protein is CAISESPYGYTF. The V call is TRBV10-3, the J call TRBJ1-2; D gene uncertain. The CDR3 sequence is 12 residues long. V was trimmed by 3 bases and J by 5 bases, leaving 7 bases between them. Per the germline V gene, CDR1 is ENHRY and CDR2 is SYGVKD.

This chain joins TRBV27 and TRBJ2-2; D is possibly TRBD1 (5 bases). This CDR3 is built from 17 residues. Trimming shortened V by 5 bases and J by 3 bases, and 19 bases separated the two germline ends. CDR1 is MNHEY, CDR2 SMNVEV, per germline (reference sequence). The CDR3: CASSRRPPGWDTGELFF. The DNA for the CDR3 is TGTGCCAGCAGTCGGCGGCCTCCAGGGTGGGACACCGGGGAGCTGTTTTTT.

V is TRBV28 and J is TRBJ2-2; 14 nucleotides line up with TRBD2. The CDR3 length is 17 residues. Germline V gene data show CDR1 as MDHEN and CDR2 as SYDVKM. J was trimmed by 7 bases and V by 9 bases; bases with no gene match: 13. CDR3 sequence (DNA): TGTGCCAGTTTGTTCCAGACTAGCGGGAGGGCTCGCGGGGAGCTGTTTTTT. Protein: CASLFQTSGRARGELFF.

This rearrangement joins TRBV6-1 to TRBJ2-7, with D maybe TRBD2 (6 bases). The CDR3 consists of 15 residues. Per germline, CDR1 MNHNS and CDR2 SASEGT. Deletions cut 0 bases from V and 3 bases from J, with 12 bases between. DNA for the CDR3: TGTGCCAGCAGTGAAGCCACCGGGACTTACTACGAGCAGTACTTC. Amino acids: CASSEATGTYYEQYF.

This clone has just one count. The rearrangement links TRBV6-6 to TRBJ2-2, with D perhaps TRBD1 (6 bases). CDR3 length: 14 amino acids. CDR1 and CDR2 from the germline V gene are MNHNY and SVGAGI (reference sequence). Between the trimmed V and J ends, which lost 5 bases and 8 bases, there was a span of 15 bases. CDR3: CASSVTGSTGELFF. The CDR3 DNA reads TGTGCCAGCAGTGTTACAGGGTCGACGGGGGAGCTGTTTTTT.